The clone carrying this T cell receptor beta chain has just one count. Antigen: not known. Both intraepithelial and lamina propria lymphocytes were released by processing graft tissue. The protocol was immunoSEQ multiplex PCR, while the TCRdb copy is restricted to in-frame clones and leaves out a portion. The sample lists about 6,400 clones; around four fifths were seen once. This specimen comes from a study of graft-versus-host responses after intestinal transplantation. Study information: Recipients underwent multivisceral, liver-intestinal, or isolated intestinal transplants. Findings and limits, study-wide: GvH clones were found in recipient marrow; some appeared first in ileum or blood. Early HvG declines after transplant were associated with peak circulating GvH clone levels.

Losses at the gene ends were 5 bases for V and 5 bases for J; bases not matched to a gene: 4. CDR1 is MNHNS and CDR2 is SASEGT in the germline V gene. The CDR3 has 14 residues. The material was ileum tissue, obtained roughly 310 days after intestinal transplant. V is TRBV6-1 and J is TRBJ1-4; 8 bases map to TRBD1. The sequence was collected from a human patient who received an intestinal transplant, so some T cells may come from the graft donor. The CDR3 region is CASSSDRVNEKLFF. CDR3 nucleotide sequence: TGTGCCAGCAGTTCGGACAGGGTAAATGAAAAACTGTTTTTT.